Listed here is a single TCR beta chain. Its antigen is unidentified. The data originate from a study of cytomegalovirus exposure and HLA in healthy donors. General observations from the study: Later analysis suggested links between common viral pathogens and several top significant clusters. A later analysis, which compared TCR beta chains of equal frequency, found the HLA-associated ones more clonally expanded.

With 60 Vbeta and 13 Jbeta primers, the PCR was carried out. The table came from immunoSEQ multiplex PCR; TCRdb's copy has only in-frame clones and leaves some out. The data show about 86,000 clones, with about 77% seen just once and nearly 2.5% held by the top ten. The CDR3 has 16 residues. Germline CDR1 GTSNPN, CDR2 SVGIG (reference sequence). V was shortened by 2 bases and J by 0 bases, with 14 bases between the two germline ends. The rearrangement uses TRBV30 and TRBJ1-5, with D maybe TRBD1 (5 bases). The TCR sequence derives from a male donor in good health and CMV-seropositive. The sample taken for sequencing was PBMCs. The DNA for the CDR3 is TGTGCCTGGAGTCAATCCGGGGGGTATAGCAATCAGCCCCAGCATTTT. It is translated as CAWSQSGGYSNQPQHF.